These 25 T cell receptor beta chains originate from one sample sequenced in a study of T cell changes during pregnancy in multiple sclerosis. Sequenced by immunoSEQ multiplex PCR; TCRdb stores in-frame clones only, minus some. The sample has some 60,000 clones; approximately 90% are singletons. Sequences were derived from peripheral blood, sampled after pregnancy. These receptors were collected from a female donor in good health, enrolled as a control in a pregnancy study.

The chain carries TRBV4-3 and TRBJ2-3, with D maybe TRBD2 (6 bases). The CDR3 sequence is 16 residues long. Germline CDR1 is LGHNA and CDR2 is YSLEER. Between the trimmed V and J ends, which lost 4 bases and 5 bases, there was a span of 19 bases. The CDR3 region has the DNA TGCGCCAGCAGCCCGGACTACCTACTGATGGGAGATACGCAGTATTTT. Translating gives CASSPDYLLMGDTQYF.

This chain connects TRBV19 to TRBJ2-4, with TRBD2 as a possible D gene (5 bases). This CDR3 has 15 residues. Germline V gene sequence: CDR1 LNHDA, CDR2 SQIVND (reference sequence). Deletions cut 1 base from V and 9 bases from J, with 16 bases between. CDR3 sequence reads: CASSIVRDPAIIQYF. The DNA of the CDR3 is TGTGCCAGTAGTATAGTCCGGGATCCCGCTATCATTCAGTACTTC.

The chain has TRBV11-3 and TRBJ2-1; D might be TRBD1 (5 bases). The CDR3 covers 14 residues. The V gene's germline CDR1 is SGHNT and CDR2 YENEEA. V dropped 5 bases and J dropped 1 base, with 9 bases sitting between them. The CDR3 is CASSPTGSYNEQFF. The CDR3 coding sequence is TGTGCCAGCAGCCCCACAGGTTCCTACAATGAGCAGTTCTTC. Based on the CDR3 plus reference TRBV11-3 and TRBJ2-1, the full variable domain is EAGVVQSPRYKIIEKKQPVAFWCNPISGHNTLYWYLQNLGQGPELLIRYENEEAVDDSQLPKDRFSAERLKGVDSTLKIQPAELGDSAVYLCASSPTGSYNEQFFGPGTRLTVL.

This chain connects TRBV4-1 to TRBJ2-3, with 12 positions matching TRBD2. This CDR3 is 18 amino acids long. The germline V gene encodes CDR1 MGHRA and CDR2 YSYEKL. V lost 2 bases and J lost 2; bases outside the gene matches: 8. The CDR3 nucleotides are TGCGCCAGCAGCCAATCAACCCTAGCGGGAGGGTCCACAGATACGCAGTATTTT. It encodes CASSQSTLAGGSTDTQYF.

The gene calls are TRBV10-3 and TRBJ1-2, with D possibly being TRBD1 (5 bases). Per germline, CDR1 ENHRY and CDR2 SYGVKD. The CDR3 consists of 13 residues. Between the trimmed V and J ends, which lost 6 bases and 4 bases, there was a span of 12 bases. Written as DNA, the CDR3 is TGTGCCATCAGCTATGACAGCACCTATGGCTACACCTTC. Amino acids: CAISYDSTYGYTF.

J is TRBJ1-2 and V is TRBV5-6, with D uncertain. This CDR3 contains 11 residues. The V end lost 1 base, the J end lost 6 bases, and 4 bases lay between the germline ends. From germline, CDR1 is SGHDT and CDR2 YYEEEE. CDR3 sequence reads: CASSLTNGYTF. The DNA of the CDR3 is TGTGCCAGCAGCTTGACTAATGGCTACACCTTC.

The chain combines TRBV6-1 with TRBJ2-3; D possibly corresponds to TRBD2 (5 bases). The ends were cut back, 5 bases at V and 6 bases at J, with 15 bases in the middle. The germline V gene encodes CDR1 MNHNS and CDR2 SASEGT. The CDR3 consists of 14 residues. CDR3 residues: CASSREGRGDTQYF. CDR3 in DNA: TGTGCCAGCAGTCGGGAAGGGAGAGGTGATACGCAGTATTTT.

The CDR3 sequence is CASSQDRGVRGFSSTDTQYF. The DNA for the CDR3 is TGTGCCAGCAGCCAAGATCGTGGCGTCAGGGGTTTCTCTAGCACAGATACGCAGTATTTT. The chain couples TRBV4-2 to TRBJ2-3; TRBD1 is a possible D gene (6 bases). In germline, CDR1 is LGHNA, CDR2 YNFKEQ. The CDR3 totals 20 residues. Deletions cut 0 bases from V and 0 bases from J, with 22 bases between.

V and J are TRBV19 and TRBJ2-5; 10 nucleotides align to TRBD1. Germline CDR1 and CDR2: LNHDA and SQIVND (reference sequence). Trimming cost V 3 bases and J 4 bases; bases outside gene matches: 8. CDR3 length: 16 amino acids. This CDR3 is CASSMGWDRGRETQYF. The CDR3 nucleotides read TGTGCCAGTAGTATGGGTTGGGACAGGGGACGAGAGACCCAGTACTTC.

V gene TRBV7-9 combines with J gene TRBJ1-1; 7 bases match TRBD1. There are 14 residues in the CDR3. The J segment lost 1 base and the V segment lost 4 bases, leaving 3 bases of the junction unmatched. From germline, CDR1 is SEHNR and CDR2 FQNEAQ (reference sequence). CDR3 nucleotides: TGTGCCAGCAGCTACCGGGACAGGAACACTGAAGCTTTCTTT. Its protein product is CASSYRDRNTEAFF.

CDR3 amino acids: CASSNSASYNEQFF. CDR3 DNA: TGTGCCAGTAGTAACTCTGCCTCCTACAATGAGCAGTTCTTC. The genes are TRBV19 and TRBJ2-1; D remains unclear. This CDR3 comprises 14 residues. Per the germline V gene, CDR1 is LNHDA and CDR2 is SQIVND (reference sequence). V gave up 4 bases and J gave up 0 bases, with 7 bases separating them. Complete variable domain (other parts from reference TRBV19 and TRBJ2-1): DGGITQSPKYLFRKEGQNVTLSCEQNLNHDAMYWYRQDPGQGLRLIYYSQIVNDFQKGDIAEGYSVSREKKESFPLTVTSAQKNPTAFYLCASSNSASYNEQFFGPGTRLTVL.

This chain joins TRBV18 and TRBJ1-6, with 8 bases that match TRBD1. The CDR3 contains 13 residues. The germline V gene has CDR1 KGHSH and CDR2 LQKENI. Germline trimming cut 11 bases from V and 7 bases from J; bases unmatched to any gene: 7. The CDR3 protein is CAGGQGRNSPLHF. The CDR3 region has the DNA TGTGCCGGCGGACAGGGAAGGAATTCACCCCTCCACTTT.

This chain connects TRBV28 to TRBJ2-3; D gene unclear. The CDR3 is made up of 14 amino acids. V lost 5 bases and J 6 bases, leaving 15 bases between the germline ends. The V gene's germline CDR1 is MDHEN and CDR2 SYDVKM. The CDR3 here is CASSPSQYADTQYF. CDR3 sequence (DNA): TGTGCCAGCAGTCCATCCCAATATGCGGATACGCAGTATTTT.

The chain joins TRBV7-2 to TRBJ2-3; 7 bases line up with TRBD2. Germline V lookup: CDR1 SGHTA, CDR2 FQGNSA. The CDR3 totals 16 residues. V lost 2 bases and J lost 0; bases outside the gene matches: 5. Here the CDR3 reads CASSLMGRGSTDTQYF. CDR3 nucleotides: TGTGCCAGCAGCTTAATGGGGCGGGGGAGCACAGATACGCAGTATTTT.

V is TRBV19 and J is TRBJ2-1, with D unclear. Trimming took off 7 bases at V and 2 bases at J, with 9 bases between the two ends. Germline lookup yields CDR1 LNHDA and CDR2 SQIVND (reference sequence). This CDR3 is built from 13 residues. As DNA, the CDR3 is TGTGCCAGTAATGAGGCACCCTACAATGAGCAGTTCTTC. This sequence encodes CASNEAPYNEQFF. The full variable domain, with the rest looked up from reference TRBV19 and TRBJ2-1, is DGGITQSPKYLFRKEGQNVTLSCEQNLNHDAMYWYRQDPGQGLRLIYYSQIVNDFQKGDIAEGYSVSREKKESFPLTVTSAQKNPTAFYLCASNEAPYNEQFFGPGTRLTVL.

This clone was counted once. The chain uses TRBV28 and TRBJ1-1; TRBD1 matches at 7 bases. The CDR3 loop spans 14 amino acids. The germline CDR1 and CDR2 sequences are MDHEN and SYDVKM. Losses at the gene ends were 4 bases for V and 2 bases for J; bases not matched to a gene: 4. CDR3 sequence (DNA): TGTGCCAGCAGTTCCGGGACAGTCAACACTGAAGCTTTCTTT. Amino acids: CASSSGTVNTEAFF. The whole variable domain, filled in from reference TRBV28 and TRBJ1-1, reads DVKVTQSSRYLVKRTGEKVFLECVQDMDHENMFWYRQDPGLGLRLIYFSYDVKMKEKGDIPEGYSVSREKKERFSLILESASTNQTSMYLCASSSGTVNTEAFFGQGTRLTVV.

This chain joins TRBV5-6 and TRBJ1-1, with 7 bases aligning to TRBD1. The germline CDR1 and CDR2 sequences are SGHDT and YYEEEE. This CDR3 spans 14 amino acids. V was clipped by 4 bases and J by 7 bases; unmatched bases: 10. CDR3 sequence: CASSLGTENLEAFF. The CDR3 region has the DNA TGTGCCAGCAGCCTCGGGACAGAGAACCTTGAAGCTTTCTTT. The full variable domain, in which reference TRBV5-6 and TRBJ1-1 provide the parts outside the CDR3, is DAGVTQSPTHLIKTRGQQVTLRCSPKSGHDTVSWYQQALGQGPQFIFQYYEEEERQRGNFPDRFSGHQFPNYSSELNVNALLLGDSALYLCASSLGTENLEAFFGQGTRLTVV.

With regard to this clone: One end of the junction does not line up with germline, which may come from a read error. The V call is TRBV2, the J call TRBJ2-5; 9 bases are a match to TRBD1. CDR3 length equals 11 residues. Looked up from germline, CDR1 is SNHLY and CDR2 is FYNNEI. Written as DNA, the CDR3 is TGTGCCAGCAGTGAAGGGGACAGGGTCGACTTC. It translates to CASSEGDRVDF.

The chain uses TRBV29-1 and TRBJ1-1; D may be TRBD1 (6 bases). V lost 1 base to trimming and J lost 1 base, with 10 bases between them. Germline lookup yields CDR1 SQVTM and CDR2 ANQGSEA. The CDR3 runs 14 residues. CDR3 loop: CSVEATQGNTEAFF. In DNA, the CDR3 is TGCAGCGTTGAAGCCACACAGGGGAACACTGAAGCTTTCTTT.

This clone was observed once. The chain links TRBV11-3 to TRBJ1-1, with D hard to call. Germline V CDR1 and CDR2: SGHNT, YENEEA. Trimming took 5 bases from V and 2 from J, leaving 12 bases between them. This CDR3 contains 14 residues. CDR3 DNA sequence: TGTGCCAGCAGCCCTAGCCGCGGTAACACTGAAGCTTTCTTT. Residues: CASSPSRGNTEAFF. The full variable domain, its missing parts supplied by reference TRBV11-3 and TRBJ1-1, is EAGVVQSPRYKIIEKKQPVAFWCNPISGHNTLYWYLQNLGQGPELLIRYENEEAVDDSQLPKDRFSAERLKGVDSTLKIQPAELGDSAVYLCASSPSRGNTEAFFGQGTRLTVV.

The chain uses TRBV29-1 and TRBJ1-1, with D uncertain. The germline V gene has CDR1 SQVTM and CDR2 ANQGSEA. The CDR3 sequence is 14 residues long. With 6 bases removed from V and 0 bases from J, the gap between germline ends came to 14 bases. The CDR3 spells CSVRRGGLNTEAFF. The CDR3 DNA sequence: TGCAGCGTCCGCCGCGGCGGGTTGAACACTGAAGCTTTCTTT.

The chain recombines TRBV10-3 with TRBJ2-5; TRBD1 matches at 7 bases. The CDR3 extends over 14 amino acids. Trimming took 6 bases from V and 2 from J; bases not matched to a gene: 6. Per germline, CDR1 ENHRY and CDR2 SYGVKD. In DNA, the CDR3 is TGTGCCATCAGCCCCGGGACAGCTCAAGAGACCCAGTACTTC. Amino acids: CAISPGTAQETQYF.

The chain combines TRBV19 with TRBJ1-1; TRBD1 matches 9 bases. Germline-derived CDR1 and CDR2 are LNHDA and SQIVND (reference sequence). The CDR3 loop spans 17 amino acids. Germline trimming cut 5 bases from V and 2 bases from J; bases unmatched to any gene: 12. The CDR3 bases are TGTGCCAGTAGTGCTCCGGGACAGGGATTCAGAAACACTGAAGCTTTCTTT. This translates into CASSAPGQGFRNTEAFF.

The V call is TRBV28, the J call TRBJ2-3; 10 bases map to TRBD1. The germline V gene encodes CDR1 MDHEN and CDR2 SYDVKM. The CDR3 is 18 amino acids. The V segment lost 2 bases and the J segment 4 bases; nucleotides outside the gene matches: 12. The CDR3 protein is CASSLEVTGGEGPDTQYF. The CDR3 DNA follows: TGTGCCAGCAGTTTAGAAGTGACAGGGGGCGAGGGACCAGATACGCAGTATTTT.

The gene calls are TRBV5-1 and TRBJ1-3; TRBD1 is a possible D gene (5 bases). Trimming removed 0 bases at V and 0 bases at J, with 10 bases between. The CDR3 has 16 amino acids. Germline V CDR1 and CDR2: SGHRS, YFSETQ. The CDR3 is CASSLEGQGSGNTIYF. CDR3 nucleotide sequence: TGCGCCAGCAGCTTGGAAGGACAAGGCTCTGGAAACACCATATATTTT.